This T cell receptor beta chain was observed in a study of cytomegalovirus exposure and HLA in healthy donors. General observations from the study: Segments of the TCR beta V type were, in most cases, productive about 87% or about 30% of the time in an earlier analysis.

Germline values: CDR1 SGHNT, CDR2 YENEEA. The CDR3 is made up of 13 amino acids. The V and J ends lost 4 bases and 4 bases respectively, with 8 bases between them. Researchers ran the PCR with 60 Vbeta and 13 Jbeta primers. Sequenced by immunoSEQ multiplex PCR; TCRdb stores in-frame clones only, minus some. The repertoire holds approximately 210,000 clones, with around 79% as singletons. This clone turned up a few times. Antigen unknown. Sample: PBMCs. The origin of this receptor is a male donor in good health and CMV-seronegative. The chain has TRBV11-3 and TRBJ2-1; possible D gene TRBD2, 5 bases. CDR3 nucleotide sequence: TGTGCCAGCAGCTCTCTAGCTTACAATGAGCAGTTCTTC. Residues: CASSSLAYNEQFF.